This TCR beta chain was found in a study of regulatory and conventional T cells in breast cancer (dated by TCRdb to 2015 to 2017). CDR1 and CDR2, looked up from the germline V gene, are SGHRS and YFSETQ. Measured from the cysteine to the phenylalanine, the CDR3 is 12 residues long. The retained sequence is limited to the CDR3, 36 bases, with the frame set at the first base. V lost 6 bases and J lost 7 bases; the stretch between them is 11 bases long. Libraries were constructed by PCR. For sequencing, an Illumina MiSeq was employed. The public reads were quality trimmed at Q25 with fastp and then assembled into clones with MiXCR by TCRdb, keeping productive beta chains. Rows are combined by CDR3 protein, so each entry shows the most common genes and DNA. The sample records 9,900 or so distinct CDR3 sequences, roughly 34% of which are singletons. The top ten hold 5.9% of the sample. On this clonotype: The antigen it binds to is not known. It has no much larger one-base neighbor in the sample; base qualities were not kept.

Sequencing was performed on conventional T cells from blood. Rearrangement joined TRBV5-1 to TRBJ2-4; perhaps TRBD1 is the D gene, with 5 bases matching. The sequence was obtained from a male donor in good health. The sequence in DNA is TGCGCCAGCATTAGCCCAGGGAACATTCAGTACTTC. It translates to CASISPGNIQYF.